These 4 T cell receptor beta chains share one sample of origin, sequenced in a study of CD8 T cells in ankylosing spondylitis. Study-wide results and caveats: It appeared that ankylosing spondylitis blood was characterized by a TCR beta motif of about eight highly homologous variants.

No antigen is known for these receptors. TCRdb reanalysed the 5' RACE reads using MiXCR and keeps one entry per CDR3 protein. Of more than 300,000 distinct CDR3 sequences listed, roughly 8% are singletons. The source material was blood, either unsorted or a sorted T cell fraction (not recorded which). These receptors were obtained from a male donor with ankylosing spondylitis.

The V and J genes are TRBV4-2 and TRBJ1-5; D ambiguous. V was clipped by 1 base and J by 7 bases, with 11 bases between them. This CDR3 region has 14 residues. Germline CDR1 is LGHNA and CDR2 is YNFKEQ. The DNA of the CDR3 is TGTGCCAGCAGCCAAGTTTTAGAAGGCCAGCCCCAGCATTTT. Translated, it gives CASSQVLEGQPQHF.

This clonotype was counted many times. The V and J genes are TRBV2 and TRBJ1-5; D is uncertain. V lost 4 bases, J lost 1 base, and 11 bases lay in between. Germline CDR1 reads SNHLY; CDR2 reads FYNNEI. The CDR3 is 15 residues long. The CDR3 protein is CASSVGHRSNQPQHF. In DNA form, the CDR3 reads TGTGCCAGCAGTGTGGGCCACAGAAGCAATCAGCCCCAGCATTTT.

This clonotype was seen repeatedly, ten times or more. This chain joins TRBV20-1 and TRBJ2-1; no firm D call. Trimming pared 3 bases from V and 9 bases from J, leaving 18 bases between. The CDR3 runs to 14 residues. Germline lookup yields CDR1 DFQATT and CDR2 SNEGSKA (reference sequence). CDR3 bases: TGCAGTGCTAGCAAGGTCTCTAGTGCTGGTGAGCAGTTCTTC. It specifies CSASKVSSAGEQFF.

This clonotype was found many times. The chain's CDR3 is CSAEGPYEQYF. CDR3 nucleotide sequence: TGCAGCGCCGAGGGGCCCTACGAGCAGTACTTC. V is TRBV29-1 and J is TRBJ2-7, with D perhaps TRBD1 or TRBD2 (5 bases each). Trimming pared 7 bases from V and 2 bases from J, leaving 9 bases between. The germline V gene has CDR1 SQVTM and CDR2 ANQGSEA. This CDR3 spans 11 amino acids.